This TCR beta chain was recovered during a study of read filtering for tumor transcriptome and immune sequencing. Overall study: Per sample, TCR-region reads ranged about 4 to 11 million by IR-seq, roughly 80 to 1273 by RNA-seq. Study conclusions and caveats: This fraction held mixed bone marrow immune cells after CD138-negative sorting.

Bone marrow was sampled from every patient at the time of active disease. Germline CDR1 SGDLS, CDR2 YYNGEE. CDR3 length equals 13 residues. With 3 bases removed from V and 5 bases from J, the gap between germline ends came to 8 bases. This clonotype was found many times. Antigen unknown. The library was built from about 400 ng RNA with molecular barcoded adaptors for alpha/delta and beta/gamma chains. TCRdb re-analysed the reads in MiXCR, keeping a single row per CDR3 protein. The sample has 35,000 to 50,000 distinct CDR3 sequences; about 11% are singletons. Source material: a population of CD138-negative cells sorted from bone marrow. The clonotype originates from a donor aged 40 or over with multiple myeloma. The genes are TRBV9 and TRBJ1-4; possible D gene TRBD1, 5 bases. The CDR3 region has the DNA TGTGCCAGCAGCGCGGGGGGAAATGAAAAACTGTTTTTT. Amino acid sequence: CASSAGGNEKLFF.